The present T cell receptor beta chain was sequenced within a study of human T cells and chemical hapten exposure (dated by TCRdb to about 2021). For the wider study: For sensitization, 2% DPC in acetone was applied to a roughly 2 cm by roughly 2 cm area of upper inner arm skin. Throughout the study period of about 23 weeks, patients also received therapeutic DPC doses to the scalp every week. The patient cohort, mostly female, included alopecia areata with under or over 50% scalp involvement, alopecia totalis and alopecia universalis. Blood samples were taken from patients before sensitization (week 0) and at 2, 6 and about 24 weeks after DPC sensitization. For TCR sequencing, blood came from 25 to 35 alopecia patients at anywhere from one to four time points (pre-sensitization, 2, 6 and 24 weeks). Patch testing on the upper back used Finn chambers containing 0.01% DPC, with scoring done after 6 days according to International Contact Dermatitis Research Group standards. Libraries were combined into a pool for sequencing, and differences in TCR yield between samples came mainly from small differences in library volumes within the pool. The study tracked peripheral blood TCR repertoire changes in vivo during primary and secondary sensitization to the hapten diphenylcyclopropenone (DPC) in alopecia patients.

At least ten counts were recorded for this clonotype. Its antigen is unknown. No much larger clone is present one base from it, and per-base qualities are unavailable. General study outcomes and caveats: The number of TCRs above 1 in 1000 frequency did not change with DPC sensitization; there was no evidence of global repertoire structure alterations. Repeated subsampling changed both the strength of the expansion versus patch-test correlation and the threshold at which the correlation became significant. All patients had alopecia, a presumed autoimmune disease, so their immune response might differ from that of healthy individuals. Expanded TCRs formed significantly more large CDR3 similarity clusters than pre-sensitization or healthy control sets, consistent with antigen-driven responses. The number of PT1 expanded TCRs positively correlated with patch test score, significant at thresholds 8, 16 and 32 but not 4.

Library preparation used RACE. TCRdb lists the instrument as NextSeq 500. Library preparation attached unique molecular identifiers to individual cDNA molecules for quantitative, reproducible TCR counting. Both TCR alpha and TCR beta chains were sequenced from each blood RNA sample. As for the original processing: The median number of TCRs per sample was 90,000 to 100,000, ranging from about 23,224 to 700,000. V, J and CDR3 annotation of the TCR reads was performed with the Decombinator software suite. Every sample was subsampled to the same number of TCRs (28,000) for the PS versus PT1 abundance plots. Expanded TCRs were defined as absent before sensitization and observed at least eight times at the 2-week time point. TCRdb redid the processing of the public reads, applying fastp at Q25 and MiXCR, and retained in-frame beta chains. One record per CDR3 amino acid sequence lists the most common genes and DNA. It is TCRdb's table, rather than the study itself, that gives the V and J calls and clone size. Counted in this sample were about 41,000 distinct CDR3 sequences; less than 4% of them appeared once. Of the sample, about 6.7% is held by the ten largest clones.

The time point label of this sample denotes: patch test 2, 6 weeks after DPC sensitization. Explained via the paper, the treatment or condition label denotes: therapeutic diphenylcyclopropenone sensitization with weekly scalp DPC. At every patch-test visit, the blood draw took place before the patch test was put on. Eligible patients were aged 18 to 70, diagnosed with alopecia, deemed suitable for DPC therapy, and excluded if pregnant. Total RNA was extracted from unfractionated whole blood collected in Tempus Blood RNA tubes. The origin of this receptor is a man in his forties with alopecia areata. Some clones in this sample may be carry-over from other donors' samples. The material was whole blood, obtained in connection with sensitization to the hapten diphenylcyclopropenone (DPC).

The nucleotide sequence is TGTGCCAGCAGCAGCTCTAGCGCAGATACGCAGTATTTT. Translated, it reads CASSSSSADTQYF. The chain was built from TRBV5-4 and TRBJ2-3, and the D gene may be TRBD2, 6 bases matching. CDR1 SGHNT and CDR2 YYREEE are derived from the germline V gene (reference sequence). V drops 4 bases and J drops 4 bases, leaving 10 bases in between. The CDR3 numbers 13 residues from cysteine through phenylalanine. This entry keeps only the CDR3 DNA: 39 bases, framed from base 1.